These 32 T cell receptor beta chains share one sample of origin, sequenced in a study of blood T cell repertoires in COVID-19. Assay: immunoSEQ multiplex PCR; the TCRdb copy retains only in-frame clones and omits some. The repertoire has 65,000 or so clones, approximately 80% of them found once; the top ten carry about 6.4%. The sequencing sample was made of peripheral blood. These receptor sequences come from a woman aged 45-65 years with active or convalescent COVID-19.

The J gene is TRBJ1-1, the V gene TRBV5-1; 7 nucleotides line up with TRBD1. Germline V gene lookup returns CDR1 SGHRS and CDR2 YFSETQ. The junction had 14 bases not matched to a gene; V was cut back by 2 bases and J by 10 bases. This CDR3 comprises 15 residues. CDR3 nucleotide sequence: TGCGCCAGCAGCTTAGGGACAGCGCAATCCAGAGGAGCTTTCTTT. The encoded protein is CASSLGTAQSRGAFF.

This clone was picked up one time. The chain recombines TRBV7-2 with TRBJ1-6, with 11 bases aligning to TRBD1. The V segment lost 6 bases and the J segment 0 bases; nucleotides outside the gene matches: 7. Looked up from germline, CDR1 is SGHTA and CDR2 is FQGNSA. This CDR3 contains 18 residues. The CDR3 DNA sequence: TGTGCCAGCAGACCCGGGACAGGGGGTATCTCCTATAATTCACCCCTCCACTTT. It encodes CASRPGTGGISYNSPLHF.

Only a few counts were recorded for this clone. The genes are TRBV6-4 and TRBJ2-7, with D uncertain. Germline CDR1 is MRHNA and CDR2 is SNTAGT. The CDR3 is made up of 12 amino acids. Trimming stripped 5 bases from V and 7 bases from J, with 12 bases between. Here the CDR3 DNA reads TGTGCCAGCAGTTTCCTTTCCAGGGAGCAGTACTTC. Its protein product is CASSFLSREQYF.

The rearrangement uses TRBV14 and TRBJ2-1; possible D gene TRBD2, 5 bases. Germline loops: CDR1 SGHDN, CDR2 FVKESK. The CDR3 has 14 residues. Trimming shortened V by 4 bases and J by 5 bases, and 12 bases separated the two germline ends. The CDR3 loop reads CASSRTGKNNEQFF. In DNA form, the CDR3 reads TGTGCCAGCAGCCGGACCGGGAAAAACAATGAGCAGTTCTTC.

The chain employs TRBV7-2 and TRBJ2-5; possibly TRBD2 for D (6 bases). Germline V lookup: CDR1 SGHTA, CDR2 FQGNSA. V was pared by 5 bases and J by 5 bases, with 18 bases between. The CDR3 runs to 15 residues. The CDR3 DNA reads TGTGCCAGCAGCCAAGCCCCATCCGCGGGGGAGACCCAGTACTTC. It encodes CASSQAPSAGETQYF.

The rearrangement uses TRBV6-2 or TRBV6-3 and TRBJ2-1; D not certain. The CDR3 totals 12 residues. V dropped 2 bases and J dropped 8 bases, with 7 bases sitting between them. CDR1 and CDR2 (germline): MNHEY, SVGEGT. CDR3 loop: CASSYGPYEQFF. The CDR3 nucleotides are TGTGCCAGCAGTTACGGGCCCTATGAGCAGTTCTTC.

The gene calls are TRBV5-1 and TRBJ1-1, with D tentatively TRBD1 (5 bases). The V end was cut by 1 base, the J end by 3 bases, with 10 bases between. The CDR3 contains 14 residues. CDR1 SGHRS and CDR2 YFSETQ come from the germline V gene. CDR3 DNA: TGCGCCAGCAGCTTGAGGACGGGGGACACTGAAGCTTTCTTT. It translates to CASSLRTGDTEAFF.

This chain joins TRBV10-3 and TRBJ2-7; D is perhaps TRBD1 (6 bases). The CDR3 is 17 residues long. Between the trimmed V and J ends, which lost 0 bases and 4 bases, there was a span of 19 bases. From germline, CDR1 is ENHRY and CDR2 SYGVKD. Here the CDR3 reads CAISESVVDQGTYEQYF. CDR3 bases: TGTGCCATCAGTGAGTCGGTAGTAGACCAGGGGACGTACGAGCAGTACTTC.

The chain joins TRBV9 to TRBJ2-3; 7 nucleotides match TRBD2. V lost 9 bases to trimming and J lost 1 base; unmatched junction nucleotides: 11. The CDR3 has 15 amino acids. Looked up from germline, CDR1 is SGDLS and CDR2 is YYNGEE. The DNA of the CDR3 is TGTGCCACCTTACAATCCCGGGGGGGCACAGATACGCAGTATTTT. Protein product: CATLQSRGGTDTQYF. Based on the CDR3 plus reference TRBV9 and TRBJ2-3, the full variable domain is DSGVTQTPKHLITATGQRVTLRCSPRSGDLSVYWYQQSLDQGLQFLIQYYNGEERAKGNILERFSAQQFPDLHSELNLSSLELGDSALYFCATLQSRGGTDTQYFGPGTRLTVL.

This chain links TRBV2 with TRBJ2-7, with 9 bases fitting TRBD1. Germline V lookup: CDR1 SNHLY, CDR2 FYNNEI. J lost 6 bases, V lost 7 bases, and 10 bases had no gene match. This CDR3 has 14 amino acids. This CDR3 reads CASTPEQGAAEQYF. Written as DNA, the CDR3 is TGTGCCAGCACCCCGGAACAGGGGGCGGCCGAGCAGTACTTC.

V gene TRBV19 combines with J gene TRBJ1-1; possibly TRBD1 for D (5 bases). Germline-derived CDR1 and CDR2 are LNHDA and SQIVND (reference sequence). The CDR3 spans 14 residues. The V gene lost 1 base and the J gene lost 3 bases, with 9 bases spanning the gap. This chain's CDR3 is CASSIGGRDTEAFF. The CDR3 coding sequence is TGTGCCAGTAGTATAGGTGGCAGGGACACTGAAGCTTTCTTT.

The gene calls are TRBV11-2 and TRBJ1-6, with D perhaps matching TRBD1 (5 bases). Trimming cost V 2 bases and J 7 bases, with 12 bases left between them. Germline V CDR1 and CDR2: SGHAT, FQNNGV. The CDR3 is 15 residues long. The DNA for the CDR3 is TGTGCCAGCAGCTTAAGGGGAGGGGAAAATTCACCCCTCCACTTT. Protein product: CASSLRGGENSPLHF.

The chain is built from TRBV24-1 and TRBJ1-5, with a tentative D call TRBD1 (5 bases). This CDR3 has 14 amino acids. Germline-derived CDR1 and CDR2 are KGHDR and SFDVKD. V was cut by 5 bases and J by 5 bases, with 12 bases left in between. CDR3 in DNA: TGTGCCACCAGTGTCCAGGGTTGGGATCAGCCCCAGCATTTT. It specifies CATSVQGWDQPQHF.

V and J are TRBV4-2 and TRBJ2-7; TRBD2 agrees at 9 bases. The CDR3 is 15 residues long. V dropped 1 base and J dropped 4; count of bases not matched to a gene: 5. Looked up from germline, CDR1 is LGHNA and CDR2 is YNFKEQ. The CDR3 DNA reads as TGTGCCAGCAGCCAAGCGCTAGCGGGAATGTACGAGCAGTACTTC. The encoded protein is CASSQALAGMYEQYF.

This clone was detected only a few times. The same CDR3 also results from other DNA sequences found in this sample. The gene calls are TRBV19 and TRBJ2-6, with a weak D call TRBD2 (7 bases). V lost 3 bases to trimming and J lost 3 bases, with 12 bases between them. Germline CDR1 LNHDA, CDR2 SQIVND (reference sequence). The CDR3 is made up of 16 amino acids. This CDR3 is CASSILGGRGANVLTF. Here the CDR3 DNA reads TGTGCCAGTAGTATTCTGGGGGGGCGTGGGGCCAACGTCCTGACTTTC.

The chain combines TRBV6-5 with TRBJ2-5; tentatively, D is TRBD1 (5 bases). CDR3 length: 13 residues. Germline CDR1 MNHEY, CDR2 SVGAGI. V dropped 4 bases and J dropped 5 bases, with 11 bases sitting between them. Written as DNA, the CDR3 is TGTGCCAGCAGTTTCTCATACAGGGAGACCCAGTACTTC. This encodes CASSFSYRETQYF.

This sequence joins TRBV19 and TRBJ2-2; D may be TRBD1 (5 bases). Trimming left V 8 bases short and J 6 bases short, with 16 bases between. This CDR3 spans 14 amino acids. Germline-derived CDR1 and CDR2 are LNHDA and SQIVND (reference sequence). The CDR3 nucleotides are TGTGCCAGTGGTGACAGCCGTCGACCCGGGGAGCTGTTTTTT. Amino acids: CASGDSRRPGELFF.

This clone was seen only a few times. V is TRBV5-1 and J is TRBJ2-2; D is unresolved. V lost 3 bases, J lost 4 bases, and 10 bases lay in between. The CDR3 runs 14 residues. Germline V gives CDR1 SGHRS, CDR2 YFSETQ. CDR3 nucleotide sequence: TGCGCCAGCAGCTCTACAGAGATCACCGGGGAGCTGTTTTTT. Translation: CASSSTEITGELFF.

The chain is built from TRBV9 and TRBJ2-3; 12 bases are shared with TRBD2. The CDR3 length is 15 residues. Germline CDR1 SGDLS, CDR2 YYNGEE. The V segment lost 2 bases and the J segment 3 bases; nucleotides outside the gene matches: 1. The DNA for the CDR3 is TGTGCCAGCAGCGTTGGGACTAGCGGGACAGATACGCAGTATTTT. Amino acid sequence: CASSVGTSGTDTQYF.

The chain combines TRBV4-1 with TRBJ1-2, with D uncertain. Trimming cost V 4 bases and J 4 bases, with 13 bases left between them. The CDR3 sequence is 14 residues long. Germline lookup yields CDR1 MGHRA and CDR2 YSYEKL. The CDR3 here is CASSPPSGIYGYTF. The CDR3 region has the DNA TGCGCCAGCAGCCCACCTTCCGGTATCTATGGCTACACCTTC.

The rearrangement joins TRBV24-1 to TRBJ2-1; TRBD2 matches 8 bases. V shed 4 bases, J shed 10 bases, and the junction held 11 bases outside the gene matches. The CDR3 totals 15 residues. The germline gives CDR1 KGHDR, CDR2 SFDVKD. The CDR3 region has the DNA TGTGCCACCAGTGACCCCAAAGCGGGAGAATCGGAGCAGTTCTTC. This translates into CATSDPKAGESEQFF.

The rearrangement joins TRBV4-1 to TRBJ2-1; the match to TRBD2 covers 8 bases. Per the germline V gene, CDR1 is MGHRA and CDR2 is YSYEKL. The V and J ends lost 1 base and 5 bases, in that order; junction bases with no gene match: 4. The CDR3 runs 15 residues. Here the CDR3 reads CASSQAGLAHNEQFF. DNA for the CDR3: TGCGCCAGCAGCCAAGCTGGACTAGCCCACAATGAGCAGTTCTTC.

This clone was seen a few times. This CDR3 is CASSLDQAINSPLHF. Here the CDR3 DNA reads TGTGCCAGCAGCTTGGATCAGGCGATAAATTCACCCCTCCACTTT. V gene TRBV5-6 combines with J gene TRBJ1-6; D is undetermined. Germline lookup yields CDR1 SGHDT and CDR2 YYEEEE. The CDR3 is 15 amino acids. The V and J ends lost 0 bases and 7 bases respectively, with 11 bases between them.

The CDR3 is CASSPGQYYGYTF. CDR3 DNA sequence: TGTGCCAGCAGCCCCGGACAGTACTATGGCTACACCTTC. The chain employs TRBV27 and TRBJ1-2; TRBD1 is a possible D gene (6 bases). Trimming took off 6 bases at V and 3 bases at J, with 11 bases between the two ends. Germline CDR1 MNHEY, CDR2 SMNVEV (reference sequence). This CDR3 is built from 13 residues.

The chain uses TRBV9 and TRBJ1-2; 11 bases map to TRBD1. The length of the CDR3 is 15 residues. The J segment lost 4 bases and the V segment lost 2 bases, leaving 4 bases of the junction unmatched. Per the germline V gene, CDR1 is SGDLS and CDR2 is YYNGEE. The CDR3 here is CASSVGQGAIYGYTF. CDR3 DNA: TGTGCCAGCAGCGTCGGACAGGGGGCCATCTATGGCTACACCTTC.

The chain uses TRBV7-2 and TRBJ1-1; 7 nucleotides line up with TRBD1. CDR3 length: 14 amino acids. The ends lost 5 bases at V and 4 bases at J; junction bases unmatched: 7. CDR1 is SGHTA, CDR2 FQGNSA, per germline. The CDR3 nucleotides are TGTGCCAGCAGCCTTCGACAGGGAAGCACTGAAGCTTTCTTT. Amino acid sequence: CASSLRQGSTEAFF.

The chain couples TRBV25-1 to TRBJ2-5, with TRBD1 matching over 10 bases. Germline lookup yields CDR1 MGHDK and CDR2 SYGVNS. This CDR3 is 15 amino acids long. V shed 1 base, J shed 4 bases, and the junction held 3 bases outside the gene matches. The CDR3 region is CASSEWGQGPETQYF. The CDR3, as DNA: TGTGCCAGCAGTGAATGGGGACAGGGGCCAGAGACCCAGTACTTC. Complete variable domain (other parts from reference TRBV25-1 and TRBJ2-5): EADIYQTPRYLVIGTGKKITLECSQTMGHDKMYWYQQDPGMELHLIHYSYGVNSTEKGDLSSESTVSRIRTEHFPLTLESARPSHTSQYLCASSEWGQGPETQYFGPGTRLLVL.

The V and J genes are TRBV2 and TRBJ2-7; D is perhaps TRBD1 (7 bases). The CDR3 is 14 amino acids. Germline V CDR1 and CDR2: SNHLY, FYNNEI. Trimming took 6 bases from V and 6 from J, leaving 18 bases between them. The CDR3 here is CASRTGQDYAEQYF. CDR3 nucleotides: TGTGCCAGCAGGACCGGACAGGACTATGCCGAGCAGTACTTC.

The rearrangement joins TRBV7-9 to TRBJ1-2, with TRBD1 matching over 12 bases. CDR1 SEHNR and CDR2 FQNEAQ come from the germline V gene (reference sequence). The trim removed 4 bases at V and 4 bases at J, leaving 7 bases unmatched. CDR3 size: 16 residues. For the CDR3, the DNA is TGTGCCAGCAGCTACGCCGGGACAGGGGGCCTCTATGGCTACACCTTC. Amino acid sequence: CASSYAGTGGLYGYTF. Filled out from reference TRBV7-9 and TRBJ1-2, the complete variable domain reads DTGVSQNPRHKITKRGQNVTFRCDPISEHNRLYWYRQTLGQGPEFLTYFQNEAQLEKSRLLSDRFSAERPKGSFSTLEIQRTEQGDSAMYLCASSYAGTGGLYGYTFGSGTRLTVV.

This chain connects TRBV7-2 to TRBJ2-7; TRBD2 agrees at 8 bases. The CDR3 contains 13 residues. CDR1 SGHTA and CDR2 FQGNSA come from the germline V gene. The junction had 1 base not matched to a gene; V was cut back by 4 bases and J by 2 bases. This chain's CDR3 is CASSSGLAYEQYF. Written as DNA, the CDR3 is TGTGCCAGCAGCTCGGGACTAGCCTACGAGCAGTACTTC.

The count of this clone is one. The genes are TRBV7-2 and TRBJ2-5; TRBD2 agrees at 10 bases. V lost 6 bases, J lost 5 bases, and 9 bases stayed unmatched. Germline V gene lookup returns CDR1 SGHTA and CDR2 FQGNSA. The CDR3 spans 15 residues. This CDR3 is CASRPSSGSRETQYF. The CDR3 region has the DNA TGTGCCAGCAGGCCGTCTAGCGGGAGTCGGGAGACCCAGTACTTC. Supplemented by reference TRBV7-2 and TRBJ2-5, the full variable domain reads GAGVSQSPSNKVTEKGKDVELRCDPISGHTALYWYRQSLGQGLEFLIYFQGNSAPDKSGLPSDRFSAERTGGSVSTLTIQRTQQEDSAVYLCASRPSSGSRETQYFGPGTRLLVL.

The rearrangement links TRBV7-2 to TRBJ1-5; D possibly corresponds to TRBD1 (6 bases). Germline values: CDR1 SGHTA, CDR2 FQGNSA. The CDR3 is 15 residues long. Trimming cost V 6 bases and J 0 bases, with 12 bases left between them. In DNA form, the CDR3 reads TGTGCCAGCAGTCGACAGGCCGTTAGCAATCAGCCCCAGCATTTT. Protein sequence: CASSRQAVSNQPQHF.